Listed below are T cell receptor beta chains from one sample, sequenced in a study of post-analysis software for immune sequencing data. MiXCR was run by TCRdb on the PCR reads, yielding one entry per CDR3 protein. The table has about 500,000 distinct CDR3 sequences, 45% seen once. Sequencing was done on a sample of blood. The receptors here all came from a girl between 5 and 17 years old with multiple sclerosis. CDR3s include the opening cysteine and the closing phenylalanine or tryptophan. D genes are given only for firm matches. Not all rows give a size; the values are once, few, many and, for expanded clones, a class.

>16|few|TRBV27|.|TRBJ1-2
TGTGCCAGCAGTTTCCCGGACGGCCAACCTAACTATGGCTACACCTTC
CASSFPDGQPNYGYTF
>13|.|TRBV3-1|.|TRBJ1-6
TGTGCCAGCAGCCAAGTCGTAAATTCACCCCTCCACTTT
CASSQVVNSPLHF
>18|few|TRBV7-2|TRBD2|TRBJ2-1
TGTGCCAGCAGCCTAATAGCGGGAGAGGTGGGAACCTACAATGAGCAGTTCTTC
CASSLIAGEVGTYNEQFF
>15|.|TRBV15|.|TRBJ1-5
TGTGCCACCAGCCGAGGTACCAGGGAGCATCAGCCCCAGCATTTT
CATSRGTREHQPQHF
>15|.|TRBV25-1|TRBD2|TRBJ2-1
TGTGCCAGCGGGGATTGGGGGAGGGCGGACAATGAGCAGTTCTTC
CASGDWGRADNEQFF
>17|.|TRBV10-3|TRBD2|TRBJ2-1
TGTGCCATCAGCCCGGGACTAGCGGGCCTCACCTACAACGAGCAGTTCTTC
CAISPGLAGLTYNEQFF
>14|.|TRBV7-2|TRBD2|TRBJ2-7
TGTGCCAGCAGCTCTACGGGGGAGGGGTACGAGCAGTACTTC
CASSSTGEGYEQYF
>13|.|TRBV7-9|.|TRBJ2-7
TGTGCCAGCAGCCTGGACGACTCCTACGAGCAGTACTTC
CASSLDDSYEQYF
>15|.|TRBV15|TRBD2|TRBJ2-1
TGTGCCACCAGGAGCGGGAGTTCCTCCTACAATGAGCAGTTCTTC
CATRSGSSSYNEQFF
>15|.|TRBV6-1|.|TRBJ2-3
TGTGCCAGCAGTGACGCAGTGACTAGCACAGATACGCAGTATTTT
CASSDAVTSTDTQYF
>13|.|TRBV6-5|.|TRBJ2-7
TGTGCCAGCACCGAGACAGGAACCTACGAGCAGTACTTC
CASTETGTYEQYF
>13|.|TRBV7-9|.|TRBJ1-2
TGTGCCAGCAGCTTGGGAGAGGGGTATGGCTACACCTTC
CASSLGEGYGYTF
>14|.|TRBV7-3|TRBD1|TRBJ2-3
TGTGCCAGCAGCTCGACAGGGAGCACAGATACGCAGTATTTT
CASSSTGSTDTQYF
>14|once|TRBV2|TRBD2|TRBJ2-3
TGTGCCACGGGACTAGCGGGAGTTGCAGATACGCAGTATTTT
CATGLAGVADTQYF
>14|.|TRBV5-1|.|TRBJ2-4
TGCGCCAGCAGTGTCGACAACCTCAAAAACATTCAGTACTTC
CASSVDNLKNIQYF
>14|.|TRBV5-6|.|TRBJ1-2
TGTGCCAGCAGCGCCCCCGGGGCCGGAGACGGCTACACCTTC
CASSAPGAGDGYTF
>16|many|TRBV4-1|TRBD2|TRBJ2-3
TGCGCCAGCAGCCCCCTCGCGGGAGGAACCACAGATACGCAGTATTTT
CASSPLAGGTTDTQYF
>14|.|TRBV11-2|TRBD2|TRBJ2-1
TGTGCCAGCTCGCTGCGGGGGGTGATAAATGAGCAGTTCTTC
CASSLRGVINEQFF
>18|few|TRBV7-3|TRBD2|TRBJ2-1
TGTGCCAGCAGCTCAGATGCTTTGACTAGCGCTGCCTACAATGAGCAGTTCTTC
CASSSDALTSAAYNEQFF
>14|.|TRBV12-3/TRBV12-4|.|TRBJ2-3
TGTGCCAGCAGCAAGGGACACAGCACAGATACGCAGTATTTT
CASSKGHSTDTQYF
>17|few|TRBV12-3/TRBV12-4|TRBD2|TRBJ2-1
TGTGCCAGCAGTCCCGGACTAGCGGGAGGCCCCTACAATGAGCAGTTCTTC
CASSPGLAGGPYNEQFF
>13|few|TRBV25-1|.|TRBJ1-4
TGTGCCAGCAGTGTTCCGAGTAATGAAAAACTGTTTTTT
CASSVPSNEKLFF
>15|few|TRBV7-9|.|TRBJ2-1
TGTGCCAGCAGCTTGCTCACGGGCCCCTACAATGAGCAGTTCTTC
CASSLLTGPYNEQFF
>16|.|TRBV7-8|.|TRBJ2-7
TGTGCCAGCAGCTTAGAGGTCGCCGGATCCGCCTACGAGCAGTACTTC
CASSLEVAGSAYEQYF
>18|.|TRBV27|TRBD1|TRBJ1-5
TGTGCCAGCAGTTTATCGTGGACAGGGGGTTATAGCAATCAGCCCCAGCATTTT
CASSLSWTGGYSNQPQHF
>14|few|TRBV10-3|TRBD2|TRBJ2-1
TGTGCCATCAGACAAGCGGGAATCTACAATGAGCAGTTCTTC
CAIRQAGIYNEQFF
>11|.|TRBV2|.|TRBJ2-5
TGTGCCAGCAGTGAGGGTCAGACCCAGTACTTC
CASSEGQTQYF
>15|once|TRBV7-3|.|TRBJ2-2
TGTGCCAGCAGAAAACCGGGACTGAACACCGGGGAGCTGTTTTTT
CASRKPGLNTGELFF
>16|few|TRBV5-1|TRBD1|TRBJ2-7
TGCGCCAGCAGCTTGGGGCACCGGGACAGCTCCTACGAGCAGTACTTC
CASSLGHRDSSYEQYF
>13|few|TRBV27|.|TRBJ2-7
TGTGCCAGCAGTCCTCGGACCGGTTGGGAGCAGTACTTC
CASSPRTGWEQYF
>15|few|TRBV5-1|.|TRBJ1-2
TGCGCCAGCAGCTTGGGGTACTCTTCTAACTATGGCTACACCTTC
CASSLGYSSNYGYTF
>13|.|TRBV7-3|.|TRBJ2-3
TGTGCCAGCAGCCCGGGGGCCGGAGATACGCAGTATTTT
CASSPGAGDTQYF
>14|.|TRBV6-2/TRBV6-3|TRBD1|TRBJ2-2
TGTGCCAGCAGAGGGACAGCGAACACCGGGGAGCTGTTTTTT
CASRGTANTGELFF
>15|.|TRBV6-5|.|TRBJ1-1
TGTGCCAGCAGTTGGCGGGGGGGAGGGAACACTGAAGCTTTCTTT
CASSWRGGGNTEAFF
>14|.|TRBV7-9|TRBD1|TRBJ1-2
TGTGCCAGCAGCTCCCCAGGGGGGGCGCGGGGCTACACCTTC
CASSSPGGARGYTF
>15|.|TRBV7-8|TRBD2|TRBJ2-1
TGTGCCAGCAGCTCGGGACTAGCGGATCGCAATGAGCAGTTCTTC
CASSSGLADRNEQFF
>16|few|TRBV5-1|TRBD2|TRBJ2-5
TGCGCCAGCAGCTTGGCCGCGGGGGGCAACCAAGAGACCCAGTACTTC
CASSLAAGGNQETQYF
>15|.|TRBV4-3|.|TRBJ1-2
TGCGCCAGCAGCCATAAACAGGGTCTGGCTTATGGCTACACCTTC
CASSHKQGLAYGYTF
>16|.|TRBV4-1|.|TRBJ2-1
TGCGCCAGCAGCCCGGACGACAGTTTTGTATACAATGAGCAGTTCTTC
CASSPDDSFVYNEQFF
>14|.|TRBV19|.|TRBJ1-5
TGTGCCAGTGGAACGACAGATAGCAATCAGCCCCAGCATTTT
CASGTTDSNQPQHF
>14|many|TRBV20-1|TRBD2|TRBJ2-1
TGCAGTGCTCCATTAGGACTAGCGGGGGATGAGCAGTTCTTC
CSAPLGLAGDEQFF
>14|.|TRBV21-1|.|TRBJ2-7
TGTGCCAGCAGAAGACTAGCGGGTACCTACGAGCAGTACTTC
CASRRLAGTYEQYF
>12|.|TRBV20-1|TRBD1|TRBJ1-6
TGCAGTGCGACGGGACAGGGAGGGTCCCTCCACTTT
CSATGQGGSLHF
>16|.|TRBV12-3/TRBV12-4|TRBD2|TRBJ2-1
TGTGCCAGCAGTTTAGCGTGGGGGGGCTCCTACAATGAGCAGTTCTTC
CASSLAWGGSYNEQFF
>16|.|TRBV7-3|.|TRBJ1-2
TGTGCCAGCAGCCAAGGGGCAGGCGCAGCTAACCATGGCTACACCTTC
CASSQGAGAANHGYTF
>10|.|TRBV29-1|.|TRBJ1-2
TGCAGCGCATCAGGGTCTGGCTACACCTTC
CSASGSGYTF
>16|.|TRBV4-2|TRBD2|TRBJ2-2
TGTGCCAGCAGCCAAGATCTCGGACTAGTCCACGGGGAGCTGTTTTTT
CASSQDLGLVHGELFF
>13|.|TRBV25-1|.|TRBJ2-1
TGTGCCAGCAGTGACGGCGGAGACAATGAGCAGTTCTTC
CASSDGGDNEQFF
>15|few|TRBV20-1|TRBD2|TRBJ2-1
TGCAGTGCTAGAGCGACTAGCGGGAGGGTATATGAGCAGTTCTTC
CSARATSGRVYEQFF
>16|once|TRBV7-9|TRBD2|TRBJ2-3
TGTGCCAGCAGCTCCATAGCGGGAGGGCGAACGGATACGCAGTATTTT
CASSSIAGGRTDTQYF
>18|.|TRBV4-3|TRBD2|TRBJ2-1
TGCGCCAGCAGCCAAGACTCAGGCGGGAGCTCGTCGGACAATGAGCAGTTCTTC
CASSQDSGGSSSDNEQFF
>11|.|TRBV7-8|.|TRBJ2-5
TGTGCCGGCAGCCCCAGGGGGGCCCAGTACTTC
CAGSPRGAQYF
>16|.|TRBV5-1|TRBD1|TRBJ2-7
TGCGCCAGCAGCTTGCGGCCGGGACAGATTTCCTCCGAGCAGTACTTC
CASSLRPGQISSEQYF
>15|.|TRBV20-1|.|TRBJ2-1
TGCAGTGCTAGAACTCCTGACTACTACCTCAATGAGCAGTTCTTC
CSARTPDYYLNEQFF
>13|.|TRBV7-2|.|TRBJ2-1
TGTGCCAGCAGCTGGACTGCGTACAATGAGCAGTTCTTC
CASSWTAYNEQFF
>18|.|TRBV3-1|TRBD2|TRBJ2-1
TGTGCCAGCAGCCAAGATCTGGGGGCTAGCGGGAGATCCAATGAGCAGTTCTTC
CASSQDLGASGRSNEQFF
>13|.|TRBV29-1|.|TRBJ1-1
TGCAGCGTTGAAGGACAGGTGAACACTGAAGCTTTCTTT
CSVEGQVNTEAFF